This passage covers 30 T cell receptor beta chains from one sample sequenced in a study of blood T cell repertoires in COVID-19. Using immunoSEQ multiplex PCR, the repertoire was profiled, and TCRdb retains in-frame clones only, with some absent. The profile shows about 190,000 clones, roughly 82% of them singletons. The source material was peripheral blood. These receptors all come from a woman aged 55-70 years with COVID-19, enrolled during active disease.

V and J are TRBV3-1 (or the pseudogene TRBV3-2) and TRBJ1-2, with D possibly being TRBD1 (5 bases). Germline CDR1 and CDR2: LGHDT and YNNKEL (reference sequence). This CDR3 has 13 residues. The V end was cut by 4 bases, the J end by 4 bases, with 10 bases between. Here the CDR3 reads CASSRRTPYGYTF. The CDR3 DNA is TGTGCCAGCAGCCGAAGGACACCCTATGGCTACACCTTC.

This clone was counted a single time. This chain connects TRBV19 to TRBJ2-5; 8 bases are shared with TRBD1. This CDR3 has 17 amino acids. CDR1 LNHDA and CDR2 SQIVND come from the germline V gene (reference sequence). After removal of 4 bases from V and 7 bases from J, the junction contained 17 bases not matched to a gene. The CDR3 region has the DNA TGTGCCAGTAGTAACCAAGGGACAGGATCTTCTGGGTTGACCCAGTACTTC. This translates into CASSNQGTGSSGLTQYF.

This rearrangement joins TRBV6-1 to TRBJ2-2; a weak D match, TRBD2 (5 bases). Germline assignment: CDR1 MNHNS and CDR2 SASEGT. Trimming left V 4 bases short and J 4 bases short, with 16 bases between. The CDR3 loop spans 16 amino acids. CDR3 nucleotide sequence: TGTGCCAGCAGTGCTGGAACTGCGGACTCCACCGGGGAGCTGTTTTTT. This sequence encodes CASSAGTADSTGELFF.

This sequence joins TRBV19 and TRBJ1-5, with a tentative D call TRBD1 (6 bases). In germline, CDR1 is LNHDA, CDR2 SQIVND (reference sequence). This CDR3 has 15 amino acids. Trimming pared 7 bases from V and 0 bases from J, leaving 13 bases between. The CDR3 bases are TGTGCCAGTACACTGACAGGTACTAGCAATCAGCCCCAGCATTTT. Residues: CASTLTGTSNQPQHF.

The chain has TRBV5-1 and TRBJ2-1, with TRBD2 matching 10 bases. The CDR3 is 15 residues long. The V segment lost 0 bases and the J segment 9 bases; nucleotides outside the gene matches: 6. Germline-derived CDR1 and CDR2 are SGHRS and YFSETQ. CDR3 nucleotide sequence: TGCGCCAGCAGCTTGGAAGGGACTAGCGTCGGTGAGCAGTTCTTC. Translation: CASSLEGTSVGEQFF. Combining the CDR3 with reference TRBV5-1 and TRBJ2-1 gives the whole variable domain KAGVTQTPRYLIKTRGQQVTLSCSPISGHRSVSWYQQTPGQGLQFLFEYFSETQRNKGNFPGRFSGRQFSNSRSEMNVSTLELGDSALYLCASSLEGTSVGEQFFGPGTRLTVL.

The chain joins TRBV18 to TRBJ1-2; D might be TRBD1 (6 bases). With 6 bases removed from V and 4 bases from J, the gap between germline ends came to 27 bases. The CDR3 covers 18 residues. The germline gives CDR1 KGHSH, CDR2 LQKENI. The CDR3 spells CASSLYGQPFSRGYGYTF. The DNA of the CDR3 is TGTGCCAGCTCCCTATATGGACAGCCTTTCTCCAGGGGCTATGGCTACACCTTC.

The chain employs TRBV7-3 and TRBJ2-5, with TRBD2 as a possible D gene (7 bases). CDR1 and CDR2 (germline): SGHTA, FQGTGA. The CDR3 has 13 amino acids. V lost 5 bases and J lost 3, with 10 bases in between. The CDR3 sequence is CASSRGAEETQYF. CDR3 bases: TGTGCCAGCAGCCGGGGGGCGGAAGAGACCCAGTACTTC. The full variable domain, in which reference TRBV7-3 and TRBJ2-5 provide the parts outside the CDR3, is GAGVSQTPSNKVTEKGKYVELRCDPISGHTALYWYRQSLGQGPEFLIYFQGTGAADDSGLPNDRFFAVRPEGSVSTLKIQRTERGDSAVYLCASSRGAEETQYFGPGTRLLVL.

This chain joins TRBV30 and TRBJ2-5, with a weak D call TRBD2 (5 bases). Trimming cost V 3 bases and J 2 bases, with 7 bases left between them. CDR1 is GTSNPN and CDR2 is SVGIG in the germline V gene (reference sequence). The CDR3 is made up of 12 amino acids. The CDR3 region is CAWSPGQETQYF. CDR3 DNA: TGTGCCTGGAGCCCGGGGCAAGAGACCCAGTACTTC.

This clone was recorded a few times. The V gene is TRBV10-3, the J gene TRBJ2-3, with TRBD2 identical over 10 bases. V lost 6 bases to trimming and J lost 3 bases; unmatched junction nucleotides: 15. The germline CDR1 and CDR2 sequences are ENHRY and SYGVKD. The CDR3 is made up of 18 amino acids. The CDR3 loop reads CAISEIIAGGLATDTQYF. The CDR3 bases are TGTGCCATCAGCGAGATAATAGCGGGAGGTTTAGCGACAGATACGCAGTATTTT.

This chain joins TRBV28 and TRBJ1-2; a possible D gene is TRBD1 (5 bases). Germline CDR1 and CDR2: MDHEN and SYDVKM. This CDR3 comprises 14 residues. V was cut by 1 base and J by 7 bases, with 13 bases left in between. The CDR3 here is CASSLSSGRVGYTF. CDR3 DNA sequence: TGTGCCAGCAGTTTATCTTCAGGGAGGGTTGGCTACACCTTC.

This clone has only one observation. The V call is TRBV3-1 (or the pseudogene TRBV3-2), the J call TRBJ2-7, with TRBD2 as a possible D gene (6 bases). V shed 3 bases and J shed 7 bases, with 10 bases lying between them. The CDR3 totals 12 residues. Germline CDR1 is LGHDT and CDR2 is YNNKEL (reference sequence). The CDR3 sequence: CASSHSSGEQYV. DNA for the CDR3: TGTGCCAGCAGCCATAGTAGCGGAGAGCAGTACGTC.

This chain connects TRBV5-1 to TRBJ2-2, with D perhaps TRBD2 (5 bases). The CDR3 sequence is 18 residues long. The germline gives CDR1 SGHRS, CDR2 YFSETQ. V gave up 4 bases and J gave up 0 bases, with 19 bases separating them. The CDR3: CASSPKLVFQANTGELFF. CDR3 in DNA: TGCGCCAGCAGCCCAAAACTAGTTTTTCAGGCGAACACCGGGGAGCTGTTTTTT.

This clone was detected only once. V usage is TRBV29-1 and J usage is TRBJ2-1, with 9 nucleotides matching TRBD1. V trimming: 5 bases; J trimming: 2 bases; junction bases outside the gene matches: 4. Germline CDR1 reads SQVTM; CDR2 reads ANQGSEA. The CDR3 is 14 amino acids. The CDR3 nucleotides read TGCAGCGTTCTGGGACAGGGTGCCTACAATGAGCAGTTCTTC. It is translated as CSVLGQGAYNEQFF.

The chain employs TRBV4-2 and TRBJ2-7, with a tentative D call TRBD1 (6 bases). Trimming shortened V by 2 bases and J by 2 bases, and 10 bases separated the two germline ends. CDR3 size: 14 residues. CDR1 LGHNA and CDR2 YNFKEQ come from the germline V gene. This CDR3 is CASSQYRDTYEQYF. CDR3 coding DNA: TGTGCCAGCAGCCAATACCGGGACACCTACGAGCAGTACTTC.

Written as DNA, the CDR3 is TGTGCCAGCAGTTACTCGATGACAGGTTTTGTTGAAGCTTTCTTT. As protein: CASSYSMTGFVEAFF. This chain joins TRBV6-5 and TRBJ1-1; possibly TRBD1 for D (6 bases). The germline V and J ends were trimmed by 0 bases and 7 bases, with 15 bases remaining between them. Germline V CDR1 and CDR2: MNHEY, SVGAGI. The CDR3 is 15 residues long.

V is TRBV28 and J is TRBJ1-5; tentatively, D is TRBD1 (6 bases). CDR3 length: 15 amino acids. Germline V gene data show CDR1 as MDHEN and CDR2 as SYDVKM. Trimming took 5 bases from V and 4 from J, leaving 15 bases between them. The CDR3 region is CASSRDQGWNQPQHF. The DNA for the CDR3 is TGTGCCAGCAGTAGAGACCAGGGGTGGAATCAGCCCCAGCATTTT.

This chain connects TRBV9 to TRBJ1-5, with 9 bases that match TRBD1. Germline CDR1 and CDR2: SGDLS and YYNGEE. Losses at the gene ends were 5 bases for V and 7 bases for J; bases not matched to a gene: 7. CDR3 length: 14 amino acids. CDR3 sequence (DNA): TGTGCCAGCAGTGCCGGGACAGGGTGGCAGCCCCAGCATTTT. Protein: CASSAGTGWQPQHF.

The V call is TRBV9, the J call TRBJ1-5, with D possibly matching TRBD1 (6 bases). Germline V gene sequence: CDR1 SGDLS, CDR2 YYNGEE. Trimming removed 4 bases from V and 0 bases from J, with 11 bases in between. The CDR3 runs 15 residues. The CDR3: CASSSGGISNQPQHF. The CDR3 nucleotides read TGTGCCAGCAGCTCGGGGGGCATTAGCAATCAGCCCCAGCATTTT.

The gene calls are TRBV5-1 and TRBJ2-3, with a tentative D call TRBD1 (6 bases). The CDR3 covers 17 residues. The germline gives CDR1 SGHRS, CDR2 YFSETQ. Trimming shortened V by 4 bases and J by 4 bases, and 22 bases separated the two germline ends. This CDR3 is CASSTGQLGALSDTQYF. CDR3 DNA: TGCGCCAGCAGCACTGGACAATTGGGGGCTTTGTCAGATACGCAGTATTTT.

This chain links TRBV30 with TRBJ2-5; no firm D call. CDR1 GTSNPN and CDR2 SVGIG come from the germline V gene (reference sequence). This CDR3 region has 12 residues. Trimming took 2 bases from V and 3 from J, leaving 7 bases between them. In DNA form, the CDR3 reads TGTGCCTGGAGTCAGGTGGAAGAGACCCAGTACTTC. Its protein is CAWSQVEETQYF.

The rearrangement joins TRBV5-1 to TRBJ2-1; TRBD1 is a possible D gene (6 bases). Germline assignment: CDR1 SGHRS and CDR2 YFSETQ. CDR3 length: 15 amino acids. V lost 1 base and J lost 0, with 8 bases in between. CDR3: CASSLTGYSYNEQFF. CDR3 sequence (DNA): TGCGCCAGCAGCTTGACAGGGTACTCCTACAATGAGCAGTTCTTC.

The V and J genes are TRBV5-1 and TRBJ2-1; TRBD1 matches at 10 bases. The CDR3 loop spans 18 amino acids. Germline loops: CDR1 SGHRS, CDR2 YFSETQ. V gave up 4 bases and J gave up 7 bases; unmatched junction bases: 17. The CDR3 bases are TGCGCCAGCAGCCCACCCTTAACCGGGACAGGGGAGTTTAATGAGCAGTTCTTC. Translated, it gives CASSPPLTGTGEFNEQFF.

This rearrangement joins TRBV9 to TRBJ2-1; 11 bases fit TRBD1. The trim removed 4 bases at V and 6 bases at J, leaving 6 bases unmatched. The CDR3 runs 15 residues. Germline values: CDR1 SGDLS, CDR2 YYNGEE. Here the CDR3 reads CASSSGQGALNEQFF. The DNA of the CDR3 is TGTGCCAGCAGCTCCGGACAGGGGGCCCTCAATGAGCAGTTCTTC.

The chain has TRBV3-1 (or the pseudogene TRBV3-2) and TRBJ1-6, with D unclear. The CDR3 sequence is 17 residues long. Trimming took off 1 base at V and 0 bases at J, with 10 bases between the two ends. CDR1 and CDR2 from the germline V gene are LGHDT and YNNKEL (reference sequence). CDR3 loop: CASSQGRGSSYNSPLHF. The CDR3 DNA reads as TGTGCCAGCAGCCAAGGAAGAGGGAGCTCCTATAATTCACCCCTCCACTTT.

The V and J genes are TRBV28 and TRBJ2-1; the match to TRBD2 covers 9 bases. This CDR3 comprises 15 residues. CDR1 and CDR2 from the germline V gene are MDHEN and SYDVKM. J was trimmed by 6 bases and V by 5 bases; bases with no gene match: 8. The CDR3 DNA reads as TGTGCCAGCAGTGGACCCGGGACTAGCCTCAATGAGCAGTTCTTC. As protein: CASSGPGTSLNEQFF. The full variable domain, rest sourced from reference TRBV28 and TRBJ2-1, is DVKVTQSSRYLVKRTGEKVFLECVQDMDHENMFWYRQDPGLGLRLIYFSYDVKMKEKGDIPEGYSVSREKKERFSLILESASTNQTSMYLCASSGPGTSLNEQFFGPGTRLTVL.

The CDR3 loop is CASSFPSGRGYTF. CDR3 coding DNA: TGTGCCAGCAGCTTCCCCTCAGGCCGCGGCTACACCTTC. The chain carries TRBV6-5 and TRBJ1-2; D not resolved. Germline CDR1 reads MNHEY; CDR2 reads SVGAGI. The CDR3 has 13 residues. V shed 6 bases and J shed 8 bases, with 16 bases lying between them.

The chain employs TRBV6-5 and TRBJ1-1, with a weak D call TRBD1 (6 bases). This CDR3 is built from 14 residues. The V gene lost 6 bases and the J gene lost 3 bases, with 14 bases spanning the gap. Germline-derived CDR1 and CDR2 are MNHEY and SVGAGI. CDR3: CASRTGGGYTEAFF. CDR3 bases: TGTGCCAGCAGGACGGGGGGCGGGTACACTGAAGCTTTCTTT.

The CDR3: CSVVTGGAGELFF. The CDR3 nucleotides read TGCAGCGTTGTGACAGGGGGAGCCGGGGAGCTGTTTTTT. This chain links TRBV29-1 with TRBJ2-2; TRBD1 matches at 9 bases. V was clipped by 4 bases and J by 6 bases; unmatched bases: 3. This CDR3 spans 13 amino acids. Looked up from germline, CDR1 is SQVTM and CDR2 is ANQGSEA.

This clone was picked up one time. V usage is TRBV7-9 and J usage is TRBJ2-3, with TRBD2 identical over 10 bases. Trimming at V came to 2 bases and at J to 1 base, leaving 3 bases not matched to a gene. The CDR3 extends over 16 amino acids. Germline V CDR1 and CDR2: SEHNR, FQNEAQ (reference sequence). The CDR3 loop reads CASSLRAGGRTDTQYF. CDR3 sequence (DNA): TGTGCCAGCAGCTTAAGAGCGGGGGGGCGCACAGATACGCAGTATTTT.

The chain has TRBV15 and TRBJ2-4; D uncertain. V lost 5 bases to trimming and J lost 4 bases, with 6 bases between them. CDR1 LNHNV and CDR2 YYDKDF come from the germline V gene (reference sequence). The CDR3 runs 12 residues. The CDR3 DNA reads TGTGCCACCAGCCTTCCGAAAAACATTCAGTACTTC. The encoded protein is CATSLPKNIQYF.